The text below deals with one TCR beta chain. The primer mix had 60 Vbeta and 13 Jbeta primers. Assay used: immunoSEQ multiplex PCR; TCRdb lists only in-frame clones, some missing. The data contain about 120,000 clones, 73% of them singletons. These data are taken from a study of cytomegalovirus exposure and HLA in healthy donors. Sequencing was carried out using PBMCs. This clonotype was sampled from a woman in her thirties or forties in good health and CMV-seronegative.

This CDR3 reads CASRSPDSEAFF. Written as DNA, the CDR3 is TGTGCCAGCAGATCCCCGGACTCGGAAGCTTTCTTT. This chain links TRBV6-5 with TRBJ1-1; no firm D call. V was clipped by 6 bases and J by 8 bases, with 13 bases between them. Looked up from germline, CDR1 is MNHEY and CDR2 is SVGAGI. The CDR3 has 12 residues.